Listed below are T cell receptor beta chains from one sample, sequenced in a study. TCRdb reprocessed the 5' RACE reads via MiXCR and lists one record per CDR3 protein. The table shows tens of thousands of distinct CDR3 sequences, with 20% to 25% occurring only once. Sequenced sample: Tregs sorted from blood. These receptors were obtained from a female donor with breast cancer. Both conserved end residues are part of each CDR3. Each record gives: V gene, clone size, D gene, J gene, CDR3 protein, CDR3 DNA. A D gene is named only where the DNA matches it firmly. For some rows the clone size is stated as once, few or many, or as a class when expanded; others skip it.

>TRBV6-5|NA|NA|TRBJ1-3
CASRLGNTMYF
TGTGCCAGCAGGCTTGGAAACACCATGTATTTT
>TRBV7-9|NA|TRBD2|TRBJ2-1
CASSISGRAFRNEQFF
TGTGCCAGCAGCATTAGCGGGAGGGCCTTTCGTAATGAGCAGTTCTTC
>TRBV7-9|NA|NA|TRBJ2-1
CASSLLVGTRHNEQFF
TGTGCCAGCAGCTTATTGGTTGGGACCCGCCACAATGAGCAGTTCTTC
>TRBV6-1|many|NA|TRBJ2-5
CASIAEDQETQYF
TGTGCCAGCATTGCGGAGGACCAAGAGACCCAGTACTTC
>TRBV7-9|NA|NA|TRBJ1-1
CASSLGGDTEAFF
TGTGCCAGCAGCTTAGGGGGGGACACTGAAGCTTTCTTT
>TRBV5-1|few|TRBD1|TRBJ1-2
CASSPGQGEGYTF
TGCGCCAGCAGCCCGGGACAGGGGGAAGGCTACACCTTC
>TRBV30|once|TRBD2|TRBJ2-1
CAWSTLAGGREQLF
TGTGCCTGGTCTACCCTAGCGGGAGGTCGGGAGCAGTTATTC
>TRBV5-1|many|NA|TRBJ1-2
CASSLVTANYGYTF
TGCGCCAGCAGCTTGGTGACAGCTAACTATGGCTACACCTTC
>TRBV3-1|few|NA|TRBJ2-5
CASSQSPRGTQYF
TGTGCCAGCAGCCAATCCCCCAGAGGGACCCAGTACTTC
>TRBV12-3/TRBV12-4|many|TRBD2|TRBJ2-1
CASSPIAGGYNEQFF
TGTGCCAGCAGTCCTATCGCGGGAGGATACAATGAGCAGTTCTTC
>TRBV6-1|NA|NA|TRBJ1-2
CASSVKQGFHGYTF
TGTGCCAGCAGTGTGAAACAGGGCTTCCATGGCTACACCTTC
>TRBV12-3/TRBV12-4|NA|TRBD2|TRBJ2-5
CASSSSGGVQETQHF
TGTGCCAGCAGTTCTAGCGGGGGAGTACAAGAGACCCAGCACTTC
>TRBV28|few|NA|TRBJ2-6
CASSSDRYSGANVLTF
TGTGCCAGCAGTTCGGACCGTTACTCTGGGGCCAACGTCCTGACTTTC
>TRBV7-2|few|NA|TRBJ2-1
CASSLEGLDEQFF
TGTGCCAGCAGCTTAGAGGGGTTGGATGAGCAGTTCTTC
>TRBV11-3|NA|NA|TRBJ2-6
CASSLGTAGANVLTF
TGTGCCAGCAGCCTCGGGACTGCTGGGGCCAACGTCCTGACTTTC
>TRBV13|many|TRBD2|TRBJ2-1
CASRIAGETYNEQFF
TGTGCCAGCAGAATAGCGGGAGAAACCTACAATGAGCAGTTCTTC
>TRBV9|many|NA|TRBJ2-1
CASSVSSWDEQFF
TGTGCCAGCAGCGTGAGTTCTTGGGATGAGCAGTTCTTC
>TRBV7-6|NA|NA|TRBJ2-3
CASSLEAGQTDTQYF
TGTGCCAGCAGCCTTGAAGCAGGGCAGACAGATACGCAGTATTTT
>TRBV5-1|many|NA|TRBJ2-2
CASSLLAGQRTGELFF
TGCGCCAGCAGCTTGTTAGCAGGGCAACGGACCGGGGAGCTGTTTTTT
>TRBV28|NA|NA|TRBJ1-1
CAILNRASREAFF
TGTGCCATTCTGAACAGGGCTTCTCGTGAAGCTTTCTTT
>TRBV20-1|few|NA|TRBJ1-3
CSSRGAVGNTIYF
TGCAGTAGCCGGGGGGCGGTGGGAAACACCATATATTTT
>TRBV7-9|NA|NA|TRBJ2-7
CASSKNGGLEQYF
TGTGCCAGCAGCAAAAATGGGGGGCTCGAGCAGTACTTC
>TRBV4-1|many|NA|TRBJ1-1
CASSQGWGANTEAFF
TGCGCCAGCAGCCAGGGGTGGGGTGCCAACACTGAAGCTTTCTTT
>TRBV20-1|many|TRBD1|TRBJ2-7
CSARGGQRNYEQYF
TGCAGTGCTAGAGGGGGACAGCGAAACTACGAGCAGTACTTC
>TRBV20-1|NA|TRBD1|TRBJ1-2
CSARSLYRGEYGYTF
TGCAGTGCTAGAAGTTTATACAGGGGAGAATATGGCTACACCTTC
>TRBV5-1|many|NA|TRBJ2-6
CASSLAGRVSGANVLTF
TGCGCCAGCAGCTTGGCCGGACGGGTCTCTGGGGCCAACGTCCTGACTTTC
>TRBV6-5|few|TRBD2|TRBJ2-3
CASSYSTGGATDTQYF
TGTGCCAGCAGTTACTCGACCGGGGGGGCCACAGATACGCAGTATTTT
>TRBV29-1|many|NA|TRBJ2-3
CSVEEWQGTTDTQYF
TGCAGCGTTGAAGAATGGCAGGGGACCACAGATACGCAGTATTTT
>TRBV9|NA|NA|TRBJ2-1
CASSVVESYNEQFF
TGTGCCAGCAGCGTAGTTGAGTCCTACAATGAGCAGTTCTTC
>TRBV20-1|few|NA|TRBJ2-1
CSAREMVGGPSVNEQFF
TGCAGTGCTAGAGAGATGGTGGGGGGTCCTAGCGTGAATGAGCAGTTCTTC
>TRBV20-1|many|NA|TRBJ2-7
CSARGIGGKSYEQYF
TGCAGTGCTAGGGGAATAGGCGGGAAATCCTACGAGCAGTACTTC
>TRBV12-3/TRBV12-4|NA|NA|TRBJ2-5
CASSYRGPPETQYF
TGTGCCAGCAGTTACCGGGGACCTCCAGAGACCCAGTACTTC
>TRBV2|few|NA|TRBJ2-3
CASRGEVGSSTDTQYF
TGTGCCAGCAGAGGAGAGGTCGGGAGTAGCACAGATACGCAGTATTTT
>TRBV5-4|few|TRBD1|TRBJ2-7
CASSLTGVPEQYF
TGTGCCAGCAGCTTGACAGGGGTCCCGGAGCAGTACTTC
>TRBV30|NA|TRBD2|TRBJ2-1
CTCLGGTSGRNEQFF
TGTACCTGCTTAGGGGGGACTAGCGGGAGGAATGAGCAGTTCTTC
>TRBV24-1|NA|NA|TRBJ1-1
CATGVSDTEAFF
TGTGCCACCGGGGTATCAGACACTGAAGCTTTCTTT
>TRBV6-5|NA|NA|TRBJ2-7
CASSYSQLGETYEQYF
TGTGCCAGCAGTTACTCCCAACTAGGGGAGACCTACGAGCAGTACTTC
>TRBV20-1|few|NA|TRBJ2-1
CSASRLAGVTYNEQFF
TGCAGTGCTAGTCGGCTAGCCGGAGTGACCTACAATGAGCAGTTCTTC
>TRBV3-1|few|NA|TRBJ2-7
CASSQDTAYEQYF
TGTGCCAGCAGCCAAGATACGGCCTACGAGCAGTACTTC
>TRBV24-1|few|NA|TRBJ1-1
CATSDERSTEAFF
TGTGCCACCAGTGACGAGAGAAGCACTGAAGCTTTCTTT
>TRBV7-2|few|NA|TRBJ2-3
CASSLRRGGISSGTDTQYF
TGTGCCAGCAGCTTAAGGAGGGGCGGGATAAGTTCGGGCACAGATACGCAGTATTTT
>TRBV5-1|few|TRBD2|TRBJ2-3
CASSHSGATDTQYF
TGCGCCAGCAGCCATAGCGGGGCCACAGATACGCAGTATTTT
>TRBV10-3|few|NA|TRBJ2-5
CAISELESQETQYF
TGTGCCATCAGTGAGCTAGAAAGCCAAGAGACCCAGTACTTC
>TRBV5-1|many|NA|TRBJ2-7
CASSLGQDGYEQYF
TGCGCCAGCAGCTTGGGTCAGGACGGCTACGAGCAGTACTTC
>TRBV10-3|NA|TRBD2|TRBJ2-1
CAISGSGGPNSEQFF
TGTGCCATCAGTGGTTCGGGGGGACCGAACAGTGAGCAGTTCTTC
>TRBV29-1|many|TRBD2|TRBJ2-7
CSVVLAGSSYEQYF
TGCAGCGTTGTGCTAGCGGGGAGTTCCTACGAGCAGTACTTC
>TRBV13|many|NA|TRBJ1-3
CASSWGPYTIYF
TGTGCCAGCAGCTGGGGACCTTACACCATATATTTT
>TRBV4-1|NA|TRBD2|TRBJ2-1
CASSQDRGLAGVGGEQFF
TGCGCCAGCAGCCAAGATAGGGGACTAGCGGGAGTAGGTGGTGAGCAGTTCTTC
>TRBV5-1|NA|TRBD2|TRBJ2-5
CASSRGTGGPWKETQYF
TGCGCCAGCAGCCGTGGAACGGGAGGGCCTTGGAAAGAGACCCAGTACTTC
>TRBV20-1|NA|NA|TRBJ1-1
CSVERGIGTEAFF
TGCAGTGTCGAGCGGGGAATCGGCACTGAAGCTTTCTTT
>TRBV4-1|many|TRBD1|TRBJ2-7
CASSHLTGVTYEQYF
TGCGCCAGCAGCCATTTGACAGGGGTTACCTACGAGCAGTACTTC
>TRBV5-1|many|NA|TRBJ2-5
CASSPGIGETQYF
TGCGCCAGCAGCCCAGGAATAGGGGAAACCCAGTACTTC
>TRBV9|many|TRBD2|TRBJ2-7
CASSATVTSGRYEQYF
TGTGCCAGCAGCGCGACCGTGACTAGCGGGAGGTACGAGCAGTACTTC
>TRBV7-9|many|TRBD1|TRBJ2-7
CASSPGTVEQYF
TGTGCCAGCAGCCCAGGGACAGTCGAGCAGTACTTC
>TRBV12-3/TRBV12-4|NA|TRBD2|TRBJ2-5
CASRISGSAETQYF
TGTGCCAGCAGGATTAGCGGGAGCGCAGAGACCCAGTACTTC
>TRBV3-1|few|NA|TRBJ2-5
CASSQGASETQYF
TGTGCCAGCAGCCAAGGCGCGTCAGAGACCCAGTACTTC
>TRBV28|many|NA|TRBJ1-2
CASSSQLYGYTF
TGTGCCAGCAGTTCGCAGCTCTATGGCTACACCTTC
>TRBV20-1|NA|NA|TRBJ1-2
CSTRDPDGSNYGYTF
TGCAGTACTAGAGATCCGGACGGGTCTAACTATGGCTACACCTTC
>TRBV20-1|few|TRBD2|TRBJ2-3
CSAPLEAGGRFTDTQYF
TGCAGTGCTCCCTTAGAGGCGGGAGGGCGTTTCACAGATACGCAGTATTTT